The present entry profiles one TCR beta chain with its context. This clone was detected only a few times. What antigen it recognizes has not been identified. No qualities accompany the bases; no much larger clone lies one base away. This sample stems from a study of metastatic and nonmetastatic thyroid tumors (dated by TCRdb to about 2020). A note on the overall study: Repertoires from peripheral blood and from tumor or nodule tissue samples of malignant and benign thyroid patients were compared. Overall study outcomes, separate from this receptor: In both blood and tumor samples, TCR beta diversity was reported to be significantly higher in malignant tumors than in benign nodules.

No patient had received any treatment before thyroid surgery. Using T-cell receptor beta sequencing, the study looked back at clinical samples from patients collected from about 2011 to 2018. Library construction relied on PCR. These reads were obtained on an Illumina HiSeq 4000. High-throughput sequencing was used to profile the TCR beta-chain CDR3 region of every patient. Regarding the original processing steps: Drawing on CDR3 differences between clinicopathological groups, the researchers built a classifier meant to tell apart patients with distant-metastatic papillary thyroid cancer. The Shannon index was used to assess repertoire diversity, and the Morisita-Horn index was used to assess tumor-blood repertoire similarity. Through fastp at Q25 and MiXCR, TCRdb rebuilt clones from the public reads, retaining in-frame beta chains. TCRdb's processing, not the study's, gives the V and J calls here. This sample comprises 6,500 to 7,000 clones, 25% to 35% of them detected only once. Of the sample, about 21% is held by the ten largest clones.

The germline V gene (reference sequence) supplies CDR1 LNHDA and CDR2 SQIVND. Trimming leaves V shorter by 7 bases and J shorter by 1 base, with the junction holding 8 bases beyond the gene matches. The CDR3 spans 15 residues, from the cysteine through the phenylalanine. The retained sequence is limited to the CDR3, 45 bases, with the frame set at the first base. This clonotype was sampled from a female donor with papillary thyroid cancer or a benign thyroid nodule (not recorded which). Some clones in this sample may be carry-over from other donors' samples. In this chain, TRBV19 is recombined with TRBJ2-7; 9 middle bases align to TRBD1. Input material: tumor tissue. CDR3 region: CASTLTGTGSYEQYF. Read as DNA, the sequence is TGTGCCAGTACCCTCACAGGGACAGGGTCCTACGAGCAGTACTTC.